This passage covers 6 T cell receptor beta chains from one sample sequenced in a study of CD8 T cells in cerebrospinal fluid in Alzheimer's disease. For each CDR3 protein, TCRdb gives one entry from its re-call of the 10x single-cell sequencing reads, without DNA. The sample table sets out around 1,000 distinct CDR3 sequences. Sequencing used cerebrospinal fluid. All receptors derive from a human donor in good health.

This clonotype is labeled large based on frequency. This chain joins TRBV24-1 and TRBJ2-4; the D call from TCRdb, TRBD1, cannot be confirmed without DNA. CDR1 KGHDR and CDR2 SFDVKD come from the germline V gene. This CDR3 has 14 amino acids. The CDR3 sequence: CATSGGREVDIQYF.

This chain uses TRBV6-4 with TRBJ2-3; the TCRdb call, TRBD1, lacks DNA for checking. The CDR3 loop spans 13 amino acids. Germline CDR1 reads MRHNA; CDR2 reads SNTAGT. The CDR3 region is CATGTGGTDTQYF.

Its frequency marks this clonotype as medium-sized (0.01 to 0.1%). V usage is TRBV10-2 and J usage is TRBJ1-2; there is no DNA to check the TCRdb D call of TRBD1. CDR1 and CDR2 (germline): WSHSY, SAAADI. The CDR3 is 13 amino acids. This CDR3 is CASSTTGDYGYTF.

This clonotype is called large based on its frequency. CDR3 loop: CASSLGGTQYF. This chain connects TRBV7-3 to TRBJ2-3. Germline lookup yields CDR1 SGHTA and CDR2 FQGTGA. The CDR3 consists of 11 residues.

This clonotype shows up as medium-sized by frequency. The J gene is TRBJ1-1, the V gene TRBV9; TCRdb names TRBD1, which stays unverified in the absence of DNA. The CDR3 extends over 17 amino acids. Germline V gene data show CDR1 as SGDLS and CDR2 as YYNGEE. CDR3 protein: CASSVVGTGVGGTEAFF.

This clonotype shows up as medium-sized by frequency. The chain employs TRBV3-1 and TRBJ1-6. This CDR3 comprises 16 residues. Germline V CDR1 and CDR2: LGHDT, YNNKEL (reference sequence). Here the CDR3 reads CASSQGPPGLNSPLHF.